This TCR beta chain was sequenced for a study of early T cells in non-severe SARS-CoV-2 infection. Study details: The input, bulk RNA from unsorted whole blood, was sequenced, and chains were unpaired.

Attachment of unique molecular identifiers was made to individual cDNA molecules. Using its own MiXCR run on the 5' RACE reads, TCRdb lists one record per CDR3 protein. This table has fewer than 60,000 distinct CDR3 sequences, around 11% appearing once. This clonotype has at least ten counts. The CDR3 runs 15 residues. Deletions cut 4 bases from V and 6 bases from J, with 14 bases between. Germline V gives CDR1 SGHRS, CDR2 YFSETQ. The rearrangement joins TRBV5-1 to TRBJ1-6, with D possibly being TRBD1 (5 bases). The source of this sequence is an adult who was a healthcare worker with PCR-confirmed SARS-CoV-2 infection or an uninfected control (not recorded which). Sequenced input: whole blood. DNA for the CDR3: TGCGCCAGCAGCCTGTCAGGGCTGAGTAATTCACCCCTCCACTTT. It is translated as CASSLSGLSNSPLHF.